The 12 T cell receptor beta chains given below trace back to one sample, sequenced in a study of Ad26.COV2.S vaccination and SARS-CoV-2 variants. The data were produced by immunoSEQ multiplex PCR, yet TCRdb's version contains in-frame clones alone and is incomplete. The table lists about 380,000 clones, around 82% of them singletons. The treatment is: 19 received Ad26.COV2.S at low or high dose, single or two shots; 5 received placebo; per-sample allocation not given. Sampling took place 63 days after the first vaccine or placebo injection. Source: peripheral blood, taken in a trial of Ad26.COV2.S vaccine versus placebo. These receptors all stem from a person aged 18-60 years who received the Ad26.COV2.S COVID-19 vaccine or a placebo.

CDR3 DNA sequence: TGTGCCAGCAGCTTAGGTGCAGGGTCGCAAAATGAGCAGTTCTTC. Residues: CASSLGAGSQNEQFF. J is TRBJ2-1 and V is TRBV7-2; D is possibly TRBD1 (5 bases). V was trimmed by 1 base and J by 7 bases, leaving 14 bases between them. The CDR3 sequence is 15 residues long. Germline CDR1 is SGHTA and CDR2 is FQGNSA.

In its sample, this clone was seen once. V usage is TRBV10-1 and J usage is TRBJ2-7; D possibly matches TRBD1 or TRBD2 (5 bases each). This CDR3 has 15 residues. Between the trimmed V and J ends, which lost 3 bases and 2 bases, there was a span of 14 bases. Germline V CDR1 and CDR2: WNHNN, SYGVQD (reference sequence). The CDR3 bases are TGCGCCAGCAGTGATCTCGGGGCCCGAGCCTACGAGCAGTACTTC. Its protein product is CASSDLGARAYEQYF.

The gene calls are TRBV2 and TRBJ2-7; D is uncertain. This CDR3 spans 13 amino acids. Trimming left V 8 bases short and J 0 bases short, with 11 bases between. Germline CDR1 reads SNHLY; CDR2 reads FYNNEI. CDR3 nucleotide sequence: TGTGCCAGCGGCCACTTAAGCTCCTACGAGCAGTACTTC. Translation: CASGHLSSYEQYF.

CDR3 bases: TGCGCCAGCAGCCCCGGACAGGGACACCCCTATGGCTACACCTTC. Its translation: CASSPGQGHPYGYTF. The J gene is TRBJ1-2, the V gene TRBV5-1; TRBD1 matches at 8 bases. The CDR3 has 15 residues. Losses at the gene ends were 4 bases for V and 4 bases for J; bases not matched to a gene: 9. The germline CDR1 and CDR2 sequences are SGHRS and YFSETQ.

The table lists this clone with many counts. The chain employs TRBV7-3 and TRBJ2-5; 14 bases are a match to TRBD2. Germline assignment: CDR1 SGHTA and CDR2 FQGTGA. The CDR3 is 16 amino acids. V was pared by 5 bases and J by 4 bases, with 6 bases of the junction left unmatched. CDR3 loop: CASSPGTSGSGETQYF. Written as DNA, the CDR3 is TGTGCCAGCAGCCCAGGGACTAGCGGGAGCGGAGAGACCCAGTACTTC.

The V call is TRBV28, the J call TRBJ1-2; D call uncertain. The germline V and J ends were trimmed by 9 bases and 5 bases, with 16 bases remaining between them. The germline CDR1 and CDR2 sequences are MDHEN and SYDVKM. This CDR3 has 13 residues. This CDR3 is CASQAAGGYGYTF. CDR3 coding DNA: TGTGCCAGTCAAGCGGCCGGTGGGTATGGCTACACCTTC.

DNA for the CDR3: TGCGCCAGCAGCCACTCCAGCGGGAGGGCCCGCACCGGGGAGCTGTTTTTT. Its protein product is CASSHSSGRARTGELFF. V usage is TRBV4-1 and J usage is TRBJ2-2; 10 bases are a match to TRBD2. Germline CDR1 reads MGHRA; CDR2 reads YSYEKL. The V segment lost 3 bases and the J segment 4 bases; nucleotides outside the gene matches: 8. The CDR3 contains 17 residues.

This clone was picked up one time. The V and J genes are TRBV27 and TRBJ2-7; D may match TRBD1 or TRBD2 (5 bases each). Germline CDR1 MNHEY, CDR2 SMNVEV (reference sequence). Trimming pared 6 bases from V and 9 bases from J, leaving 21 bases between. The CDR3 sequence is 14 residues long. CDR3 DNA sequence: TGTGCCAGCAGCCTCACCGGGGCTTCCCCAGTGCAGTACTTC. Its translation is CASSLTGASPVQYF.

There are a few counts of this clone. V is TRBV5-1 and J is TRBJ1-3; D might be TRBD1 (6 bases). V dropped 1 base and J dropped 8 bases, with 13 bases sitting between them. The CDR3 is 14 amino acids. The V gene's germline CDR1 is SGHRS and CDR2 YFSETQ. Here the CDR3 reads CASSLKGTGYTIYF. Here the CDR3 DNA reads TGCGCCAGCAGCTTGAAGGGTACAGGGTACACCATATATTTT.

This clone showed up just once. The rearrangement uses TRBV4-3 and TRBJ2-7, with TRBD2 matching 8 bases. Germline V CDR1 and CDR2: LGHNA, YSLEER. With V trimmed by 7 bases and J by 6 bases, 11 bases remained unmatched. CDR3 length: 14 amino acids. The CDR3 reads CASKRPRGGGEQYF. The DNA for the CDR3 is TGCGCCAGCAAACGTCCCCGGGGGGGCGGCGAGCAGTACTTC.

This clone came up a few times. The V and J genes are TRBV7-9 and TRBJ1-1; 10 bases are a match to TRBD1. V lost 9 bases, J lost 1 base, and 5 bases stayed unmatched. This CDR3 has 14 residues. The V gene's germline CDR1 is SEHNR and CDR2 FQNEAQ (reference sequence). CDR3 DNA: TGTGCCAGTCAAAGGGACAGGGGGAACACTGAAGCTTTCTTT. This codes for CASQRDRGNTEAFF.

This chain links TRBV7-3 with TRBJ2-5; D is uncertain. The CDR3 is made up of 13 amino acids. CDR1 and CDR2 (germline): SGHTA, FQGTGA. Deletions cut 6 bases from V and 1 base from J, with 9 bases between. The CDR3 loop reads CASSRRGQETQYF. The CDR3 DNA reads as TGTGCCAGCAGTCGTCGAGGCCAAGAGACCCAGTACTTC.